This entry features one T cell receptor (beta chain) sequence. Its specificity is unknown. Profiled with immunoSEQ multiplex PCR; TCRdb holds only in-frame clones, not every one. This sample yields about 100,000 clones, of which less than 95% are seen a single time; 1% to 1.5% belongs to the top ten. This specimen belongs to a study of T cell responses to AZD1222 COVID-19 vaccine. Study-wide results and limits: Spike-specific TCR breadth and depth were elevated following two AZD1222 doses. Reportedly, nearly half the spike-specific TCRs target unmutated variant regions.

This clonotype was sampled from an adult in good health. The sample here was peripheral blood, taken on day 0 of AZD1222 vaccination.

Written as DNA, the CDR3 is TGTGCCAGCAGCCAAGGTTACGGGACATACGACAATGAGCAGTTCTTC. This codes for CASSQGYGTYDNEQFF. The chain employs TRBV3-1 (or the pseudogene TRBV3-2) and TRBJ2-1; a weak D match, TRBD1 (6 bases). V was clipped by 1 base and J by 5 bases, with 15 bases between them. The CDR3 covers 16 residues. CDR1 and CDR2 from the germline V gene are LGHDT and YNNKEL (reference sequence).